This TCR beta chain was captured by sequencing in a study of blood T cell repertoires in COVID-19. Study in general: Both acute and convalescent COVID-19 samples were obtained from the United States, Italy and Spain. T cells, B-cell-depleted T cells, or PBMCs supplied cDNA or gDNA.

Recruited during active infection, patients (from Seattle) were subsequently followed longitudinally. Method: immunoSEQ multiplex PCR; TCRdb's copy keeps in-frame clones and lacks some. The sample has 200,000 to 250,000 clones, 85% to 90% seen once. Germline V lookup: CDR1 SGDLS, CDR2 YYNGEE. Trimming took 0 bases from V and 5 from J, leaving 8 bases between them. The CDR3 length is 13 residues. The clonotype comes from a man aged 30-40 years with COVID-19, enrolled during active disease. The rearrangement links TRBV9 to TRBJ1-2; D is perhaps TRBD1 (6 bases). The source material was peripheral blood. This CDR3 reads CASSVAQGYGYTF. Written as DNA, the CDR3 is TGTGCCAGCAGCGTAGCCCAGGGGTATGGCTACACCTTC. The full variable domain, with the rest looked up from reference TRBV9 and TRBJ1-2, is DSGVTQTPKHLITATGQRVTLRCSPRSGDLSVYWYQQSLDQGLQFLIQYYNGEERAKGNILERFSAQQFPDLHSELNLSSLELGDSALYFCASSVAQGYGYTFGSGTRLTVV.